One sample yielded the 3 T cell receptor beta chains listed below, sequenced in a study of T cell responses to AZD1222 COVID-19 vaccine. Here immunoSEQ multiplex PCR was the method, and the copy in TCRdb shows in-frame clones only, minus some. This sample has around 260,000 clones, with more than 85% found just once. The material was peripheral blood, obtained on day 0 of AZD1222 vaccination. These receptors were obtained from an adult in good health.

The gene calls are TRBV2 and TRBJ2-1; 11 bases map to TRBD1. CDR1 and CDR2 from the germline V gene are SNHLY and FYNNEI. The J segment lost 4 bases and the V segment lost 6 bases, leaving 5 bases of the junction unmatched. The CDR3 runs 15 residues. CDR3 sequence reads: CASSRGQGAYNEQFF. The CDR3 DNA reads TGTGCCAGCAGCCGAGGACAGGGGGCGTACAATGAGCAGTTCTTC.

V and J are TRBV28 and TRBJ1-3; possibly TRBD1 for D (6 bases). This CDR3 is 14 amino acids long. Trimming stripped 5 bases from V and 4 bases from J, with 12 bases between. Germline V lookup: CDR1 MDHEN, CDR2 SYDVKM. CDR3 region: CASSGPGQGNTIYF. CDR3 DNA: TGTGCCAGCAGTGGGCCCGGACAGGGAAACACCATATATTTT.

This chain links TRBV2 with TRBJ1-6; D not certain. The CDR3 contains 18 residues. CDR1 and CDR2 from the germline V gene are SNHLY and FYNNEI. Trimming stripped 5 bases from V and 0 bases from J, with 17 bases between. CDR3 sequence: CASSLTSPGSSYNSPLHF. In nucleotides, the CDR3 is TGTGCCAGCAGTCTCACCTCCCCCGGAAGCTCCTATAATTCACCCCTCCACTTT.